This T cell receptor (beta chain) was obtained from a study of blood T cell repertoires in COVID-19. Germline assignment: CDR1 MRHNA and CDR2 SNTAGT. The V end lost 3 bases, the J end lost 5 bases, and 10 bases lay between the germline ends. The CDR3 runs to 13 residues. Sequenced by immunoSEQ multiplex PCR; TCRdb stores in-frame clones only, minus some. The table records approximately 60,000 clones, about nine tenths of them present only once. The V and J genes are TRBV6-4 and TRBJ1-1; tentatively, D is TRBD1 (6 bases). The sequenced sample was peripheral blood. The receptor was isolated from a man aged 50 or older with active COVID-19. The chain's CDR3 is CASSEIRGTEAFF. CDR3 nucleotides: TGTGCCAGCAGTGAGATAAGGGGGACTGAAGCTTTCTTT.